The 16 T cell receptor beta chains in this list originate from one sample, sequenced in a study of OX40 agonist ivuxolimab in advanced cancers. Generated by immunoSEQ multiplex PCR, the TCRdb table keeps only in-frame clones and is missing some. The data contain around 74,000 clones, 92% of them singletons. Sequenced material: CD4+ or CD8+ T cells sorted from blood, taken in a trial of the OX40 agonist ivuxolimab. Receptors were obtained from an adult with an advanced solid tumor such as melanoma, head and neck, liver or kidney cancer.

V usage is TRBV5-6 and J usage is TRBJ2-5; no clear D. The CDR3 is 14 amino acids. CDR1 and CDR2 from the germline V gene are SGHDT and YYEEEE. Trimming took off 0 bases at V and 2 bases at J, with 8 bases between the two ends. The CDR3 bases are TGTGCCAGCAGCTTGGCCCCTTCTCAAGAGACCCAGTACTTC. Its translation: CASSLAPSQETQYF.

This clone came up once. The chain links TRBV7-2 to TRBJ2-7; D ambiguous. Trimming took off 1 base at V and 5 bases at J, with 9 bases between the two ends. The CDR3 spans 13 residues. Germline CDR1 reads SGHTA; CDR2 reads FQGNSA. CDR3 bases: TGTGCCAGCAGCTTAGGACTCCACAACGAGCAGTACTTC. Its translation: CASSLGLHNEQYF.

This chain links TRBV5-6 with TRBJ2-7; D is ambiguous. The CDR3 length is 16 residues. V was shortened by 0 bases and J by 0 bases, with 13 bases between the two germline ends. The germline V gene encodes CDR1 SGHDT and CDR2 YYEEEE. The CDR3 sequence is CASSLAVAPSSYEQYF. CDR3 nucleotides: TGTGCCAGCAGCTTGGCTGTAGCACCTAGCTCCTACGAGCAGTACTTC.

The chain carries TRBV18 and TRBJ1-1; D not certain. This CDR3 is 13 amino acids long. V was pared by 8 bases and J by 2 bases, with 12 bases between. Per germline, CDR1 KGHSH and CDR2 LQKENI. The CDR3 sequence is CASGWTGNTEAFF. DNA of the CDR3: TGTGCCAGCGGGTGGACGGGAAACACTGAAGCTTTCTTT.

This clone was recorded a few times. J is TRBJ2-1 and V is TRBV9, with D possibly being TRBD2 (6 bases). Germline CDR1 and CDR2: SGDLS and YYNGEE. The V end lost 1 base, the J end lost 8 bases, and 13 bases lay between the germline ends. The length of the CDR3 is 14 residues. In DNA form, the CDR3 reads TGTGCCAGCAGCGTAAAAGGGACTTCCGATGAGCAGTTCTTC. This sequence encodes CASSVKGTSDEQFF.

The CDR3 DNA reads as TGTGCCAGCTCACTCGGTCGGGAGGAGACCCAGTACTTC. Translating it yields CASSLGREETQYF. The chain carries TRBV18 and TRBJ2-5, with D tentatively TRBD2 (6 bases). The CDR3 has 13 residues. The V end lost 4 bases, the J end lost 5 bases, and 11 bases lay between the germline ends. Germline assignment: CDR1 KGHSH and CDR2 LQKENI.

The chain is built from TRBV5-5 and TRBJ1-1; unclear D gene. Germline lookup yields CDR1 SGHKS and CDR2 YYEKEE (reference sequence). V lost 0 bases and J 5 bases, leaving 11 bases between the germline ends. This CDR3 comprises 14 residues. The CDR3 coding sequence is TGTGCCAGCAGCTTGGGTACCGTGGGAACTGAAGCTTTCTTT. Residues: CASSLGTVGTEAFF.

The V and J genes are TRBV6-5 and TRBJ2-5; D might be TRBD2 (5 bases). The CDR3 loop spans 13 amino acids. CDR1 and CDR2 from the germline V gene are MNHEY and SVGAGI. The V end lost 2 bases, the J end lost 4 bases, and 8 bases lay between the germline ends. This CDR3 reads CASSYARGETQYF. The CDR3 region has the DNA TGTGCCAGCAGTTACGCCCGGGGAGAGACCCAGTACTTC.

The count of this clone is one. This sequence joins TRBV13 and TRBJ1-3; the match to TRBD1 covers 9 bases. The germline CDR1 and CDR2 sequences are PRHDT and FYEKMQ (reference sequence). The CDR3 is 20 residues long. The V and J ends lost 5 bases and 0 bases, in that order; junction bases with no gene match: 17. The CDR3 spells CASSGPLGTGTHHSGNTIYF. The CDR3 nucleotides are TGTGCCAGCAGCGGACCTCTCGGGACAGGGACCCACCACTCTGGAAACACCATATATTTT.

The chain is built from TRBV25-1 and TRBJ2-1; 9 bases are a match to TRBD1. Germline V gene data show CDR1 as MGHDK and CDR2 as SYGVNS. The CDR3 extends over 15 amino acids. The V and J ends lost 10 bases and 4 bases, in that order; junction bases with no gene match: 11. For the CDR3, the DNA is TGTGCCACCTACCCCGGGACAGGGAATTACAATGAGCAGTTCTTC. As protein: CATYPGTGNYNEQFF.

The chain carries TRBV6-5 and TRBJ2-7; 7 nucleotides line up with TRBD1. The V gene end was trimmed by 2 bases and the J gene end by 3 bases; junction bases not matched to a gene: 4. Germline CDR1 MNHEY, CDR2 SVGAGI. This CDR3 region has 14 residues. The CDR3 loop reads CASSYTGTDYEQYF. The CDR3 DNA reads TGTGCCAGCAGTTACACAGGGACAGACTACGAGCAGTACTTC.

The chain recombines TRBV12-5 with TRBJ2-7, with a weak D call TRBD2 (5 bases). Germline CDR1 reads LGHNT; CDR2 reads FRNRAP. V dropped 2 bases and J dropped 6 bases, with 11 bases sitting between them. This CDR3 comprises 13 residues. This CDR3 is CASGLIAGSEQYF. The DNA for the CDR3 is TGTGCTAGTGGTTTGATCGCTGGGAGCGAGCAGTACTTC.

The V and J genes are TRBV19 and TRBJ2-6; D is unresolved. CDR3 length: 12 residues. Germline CDR1 and CDR2: LNHDA and SQIVND (reference sequence). V lost 0 bases and J lost 16, with 10 bases in between. CDR3 sequence (DNA): TGTGCCAGTAGTATAGAGGAATGGGTTCTGACTTTC. Protein sequence: CASSIEEWVLTF.

The J gene is TRBJ2-5, the V gene TRBV21-1; the DNA was not used to check the table's D call, TRBD1. TRBV21-1 is marked as a pseudogene. The CDR3 has 16 residues. The DNA of the CDR3 is TGTGCCAGCAGCAAAGAAGGGACAGGGGATCAAGAGACCCAGTACTTC. Translating gives CASSKEGTGDQETQYF.

The genes are TRBV4-1 and TRBJ2-4; the D is unclear. This CDR3 comprises 14 residues. Germline CDR1 and CDR2: MGHRA and YSYEKL. V lost 1 base to trimming and J lost 6 bases, with 10 bases between them. The CDR3 sequence is CASSQGLQGNIQYF. CDR3 nucleotide sequence: TGCGCCAGCAGCCAAGGTTTACAAGGAAACATTCAGTACTTC.

The chain has TRBV13 and TRBJ2-7; no clear D. Trimming took off 2 bases at V and 1 base at J, with 9 bases between the two ends. The CDR3 extends over 14 amino acids. Germline values: CDR1 PRHDT, CDR2 FYEKMQ (reference sequence). The CDR3 protein is CASSLLATSYEQYF. The CDR3 DNA is TGTGCCAGCAGCTTACTGGCAACTTCCTACGAGCAGTACTTC.